This T cell receptor (beta chain) was found in a study of identical twins' blood T cells. Study-wide findings and caveats: Twins shared about as many clonotypes as their cloneset sizes predicted.

This clonotype occurred a few times. Its antigen is not identified. CDR3 length: 12 amino acids. From germline, CDR1 is SQVTM and CDR2 ANQGSEA. V lost 4 bases, J lost 6 bases, and 1 base stayed unmatched. Via MiXCR, TCRdb re-called the 5' RACE reads, giving one row per CDR3 protein. The repertoire includes 350,000 to 400,000 distinct CDR3 sequences, around 30% of them detected once, and 5.5% to 6.5% sits in the top ten. The sample consisted of PBMCs. The chain joins TRBV29-1 to TRBJ2-1, with TRBD2 matching over 9 bases. The clonotype originates from a woman aged 18-50 years in good health. This CDR3 is CSVVAGANEQFF. CDR3 coding DNA: TGCAGCGTTGTAGCGGGAGCCAATGAGCAGTTCTTC.